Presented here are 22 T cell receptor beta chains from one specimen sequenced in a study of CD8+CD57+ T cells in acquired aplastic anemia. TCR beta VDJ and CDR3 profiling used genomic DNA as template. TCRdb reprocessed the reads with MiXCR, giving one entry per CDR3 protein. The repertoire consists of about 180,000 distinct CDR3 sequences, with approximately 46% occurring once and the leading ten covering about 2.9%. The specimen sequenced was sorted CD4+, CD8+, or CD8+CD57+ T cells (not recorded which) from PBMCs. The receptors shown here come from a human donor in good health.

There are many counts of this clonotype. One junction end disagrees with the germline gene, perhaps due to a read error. DNA for the CDR3: TGTGCGAGTAGAGACAGGGGGCAATACGAGCAGTACTTC. Protein: CASRDRGQYEQYF. The chain is built from TRBV19 and TRBJ2-7, with TRBD1 identical over 10 bases. There are 13 residues in the CDR3. CDR1 LNHDA and CDR2 SQIVND come from the germline V gene (reference sequence).

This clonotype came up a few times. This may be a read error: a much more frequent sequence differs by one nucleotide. CDR3 protein: CSARGTSGSTDTQCF. DNA for the CDR3: TGCAGTGCTAGAGGGACTAGCGGGAGTACAGATACGCAGTGTTTT. The chain joins TRBV20-1 to TRBJ2-3; 13 bases align to TRBD2. Germline CDR1 DFQATT, CDR2 SNEGSKA (reference sequence). The CDR3 has 15 residues.

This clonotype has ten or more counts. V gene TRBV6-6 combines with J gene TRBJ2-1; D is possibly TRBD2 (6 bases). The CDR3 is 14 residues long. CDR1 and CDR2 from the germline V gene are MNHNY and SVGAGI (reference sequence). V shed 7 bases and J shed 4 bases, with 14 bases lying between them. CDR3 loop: CASMGLEVYNEQFF. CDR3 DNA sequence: TGTGCCAGCATGGGACTCGAAGTTTACAATGAGCAGTTCTTC.

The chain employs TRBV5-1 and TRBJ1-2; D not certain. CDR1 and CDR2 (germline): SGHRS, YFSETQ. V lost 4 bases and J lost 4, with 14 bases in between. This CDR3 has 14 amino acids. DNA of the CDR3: TGCGCCAGCAGCCCGGACGGGGAAGTCTATGGCTACACCTTC. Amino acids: CASSPDGEVYGYTF.

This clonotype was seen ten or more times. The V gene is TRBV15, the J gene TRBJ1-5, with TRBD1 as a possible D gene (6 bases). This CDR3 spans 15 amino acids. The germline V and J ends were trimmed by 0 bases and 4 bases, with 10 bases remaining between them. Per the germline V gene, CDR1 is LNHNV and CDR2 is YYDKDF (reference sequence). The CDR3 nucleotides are TGTGCCACCAGCAGAGATTCAGGGGTTAATCAGCCCCAGCATTTT. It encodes CATSRDSGVNQPQHF.

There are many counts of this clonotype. CDR3 nucleotides: TGTGCCAGCAGCCAAGCTGGGAGTTCAGAGACCCAGTACTTC. Protein product: CASSQAGSSETQYF. The genes are TRBV3-1 and TRBJ2-5; D is perhaps TRBD2 (5 bases). The CDR3 covers 14 residues. Germline V lookup: CDR1 LGHDT, CDR2 YNNKEL (reference sequence). The germline V and J ends were trimmed by 1 base and 4 bases, with 10 bases remaining between them.

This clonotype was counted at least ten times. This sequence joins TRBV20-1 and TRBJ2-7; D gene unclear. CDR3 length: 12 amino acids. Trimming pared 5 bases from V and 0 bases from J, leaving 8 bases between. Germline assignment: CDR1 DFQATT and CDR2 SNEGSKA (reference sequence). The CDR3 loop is CSAWADSYEQYF. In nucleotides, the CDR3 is TGCAGTGCTTGGGCCGACTCCTACGAGCAGTACTTC.

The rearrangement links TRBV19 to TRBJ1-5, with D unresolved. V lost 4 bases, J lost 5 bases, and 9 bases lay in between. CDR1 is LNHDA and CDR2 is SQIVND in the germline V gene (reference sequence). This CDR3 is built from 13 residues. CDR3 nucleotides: TGTGCCAGTAGTAAGATGAGGGATCAGCCCCAGCATTTT. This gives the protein CASSKMRDQPQHF. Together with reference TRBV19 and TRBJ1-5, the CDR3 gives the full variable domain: DGGITQSPKYLFRKEGQNVTLSCEQNLNHDAMYWYRQDPGQGLRLIYYSQIVNDFQKGDIAEGYSVSREKKESFPLTVTSAQKNPTAFYLCASSKMRDQPQHFGDGTRLSIL.

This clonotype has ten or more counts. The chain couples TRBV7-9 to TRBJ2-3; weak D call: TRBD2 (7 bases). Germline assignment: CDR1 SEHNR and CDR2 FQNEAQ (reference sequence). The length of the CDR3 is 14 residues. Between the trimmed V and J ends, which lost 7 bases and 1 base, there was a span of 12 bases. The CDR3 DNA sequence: TGTGCCAGCACTCAAGGGGGGGGCACAGATACGCAGTATTTT. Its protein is CASTQGGGTDTQYF.

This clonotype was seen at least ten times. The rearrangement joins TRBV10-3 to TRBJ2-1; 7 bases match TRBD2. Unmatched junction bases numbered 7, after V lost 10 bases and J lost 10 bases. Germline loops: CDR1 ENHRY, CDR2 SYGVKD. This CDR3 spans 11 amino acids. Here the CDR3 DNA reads TGTGCCACCTGGGCGGGAGTAGAGCAGTTCTTC. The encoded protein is CATWAGVEQFF.

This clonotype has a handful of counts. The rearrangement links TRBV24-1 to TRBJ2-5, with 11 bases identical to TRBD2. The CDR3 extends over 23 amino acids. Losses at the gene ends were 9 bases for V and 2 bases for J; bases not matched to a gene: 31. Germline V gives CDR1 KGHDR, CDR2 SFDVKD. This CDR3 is CATGPFVSSANDRLAGPQETQYF. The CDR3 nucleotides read TGTGCCACCGGCCCCTTTGTATCGTCGGCCAATGATCGACTAGCGGGACCACAAGAGACCCAGTACTTC.

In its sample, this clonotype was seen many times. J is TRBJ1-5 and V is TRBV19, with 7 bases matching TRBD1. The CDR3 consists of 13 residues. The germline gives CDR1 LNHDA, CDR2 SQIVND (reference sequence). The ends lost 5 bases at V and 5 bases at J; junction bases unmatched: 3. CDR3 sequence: CASSSTGDQPQHF. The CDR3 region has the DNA TGTGCCAGTAGTTCAACAGGGGATCAGCCCCAGCATTTT.

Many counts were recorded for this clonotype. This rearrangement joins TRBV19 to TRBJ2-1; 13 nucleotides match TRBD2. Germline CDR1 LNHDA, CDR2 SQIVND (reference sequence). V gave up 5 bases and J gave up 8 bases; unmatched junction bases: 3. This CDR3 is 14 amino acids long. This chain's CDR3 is CASSETSGRYEQFF. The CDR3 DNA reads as TGTGCCAGTAGTGAGACTAGCGGGAGGTATGAGCAGTTCTTC.

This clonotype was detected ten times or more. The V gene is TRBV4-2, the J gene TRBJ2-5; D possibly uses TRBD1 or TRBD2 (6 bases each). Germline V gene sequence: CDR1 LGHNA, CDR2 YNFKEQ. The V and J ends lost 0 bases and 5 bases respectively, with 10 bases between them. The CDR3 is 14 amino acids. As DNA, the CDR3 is TGTGCCAGCAGCCAAGATCGGGGGCGGGAGACCCAGTACTTC. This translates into CASSQDRGRETQYF.

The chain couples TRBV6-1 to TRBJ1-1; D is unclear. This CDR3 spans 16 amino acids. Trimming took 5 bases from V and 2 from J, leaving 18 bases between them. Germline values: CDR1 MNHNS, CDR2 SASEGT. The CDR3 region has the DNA TGTGCCAGCAGTTACTCCCAGACACCTCAAAACACTGAAGCTTTCTTT. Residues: CASSYSQTPQNTEAFF.

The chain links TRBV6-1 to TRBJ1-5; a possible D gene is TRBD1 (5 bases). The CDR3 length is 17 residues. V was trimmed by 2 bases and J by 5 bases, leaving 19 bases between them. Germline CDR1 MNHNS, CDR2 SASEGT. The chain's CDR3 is CASSENPTRDEHQPQHF. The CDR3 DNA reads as TGTGCCAGCAGTGAAAACCCCACCCGGGACGAGCATCAGCCCCAGCATTTT.

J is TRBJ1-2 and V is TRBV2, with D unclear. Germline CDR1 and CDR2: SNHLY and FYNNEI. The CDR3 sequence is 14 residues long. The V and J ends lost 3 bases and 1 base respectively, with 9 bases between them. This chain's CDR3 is CASSEWQLNYGYTF. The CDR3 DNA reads TGTGCCAGCAGTGAGTGGCAGCTTAACTATGGCTACACCTTC.

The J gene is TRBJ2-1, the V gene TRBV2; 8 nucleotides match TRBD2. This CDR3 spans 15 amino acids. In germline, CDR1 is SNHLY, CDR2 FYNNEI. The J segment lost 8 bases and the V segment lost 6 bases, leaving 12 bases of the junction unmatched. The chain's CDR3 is CASSLLSGTRYEQFF. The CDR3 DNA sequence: TGTGCCAGCAGCTTACTCTCCGGGACTAGATATGAGCAGTTCTTC.

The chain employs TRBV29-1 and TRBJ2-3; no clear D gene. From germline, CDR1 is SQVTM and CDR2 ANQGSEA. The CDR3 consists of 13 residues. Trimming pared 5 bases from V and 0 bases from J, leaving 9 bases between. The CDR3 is CSVPTDSTDTQYF. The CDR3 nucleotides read TGCAGCGTTCCCACCGACAGCACAGATACGCAGTATTTT.

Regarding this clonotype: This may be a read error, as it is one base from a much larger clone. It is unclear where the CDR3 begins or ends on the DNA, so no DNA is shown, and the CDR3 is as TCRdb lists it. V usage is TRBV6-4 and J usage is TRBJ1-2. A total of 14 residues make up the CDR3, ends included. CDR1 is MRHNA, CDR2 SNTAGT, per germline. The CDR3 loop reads CASLLSLTVYGCTF.

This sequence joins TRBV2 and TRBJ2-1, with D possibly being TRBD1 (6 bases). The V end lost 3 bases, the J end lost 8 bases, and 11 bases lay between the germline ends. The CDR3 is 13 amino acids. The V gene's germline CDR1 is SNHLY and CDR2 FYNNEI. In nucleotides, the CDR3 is TGTGCCAGCAGTGATCTTGGGGGCTATGAGCAGTTCTTC. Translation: CASSDLGGYEQFF.

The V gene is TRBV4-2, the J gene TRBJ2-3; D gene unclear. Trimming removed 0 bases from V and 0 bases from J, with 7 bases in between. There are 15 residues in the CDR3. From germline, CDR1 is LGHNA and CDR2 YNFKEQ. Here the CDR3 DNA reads TGTGCCAGCAGCCAAGATTATCGGAGCACAGATACGCAGTATTTT. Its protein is CASSQDYRSTDTQYF.